This entry is about one TCR beta chain. The antigen is not known. 13 Jbeta primers and 60 Vbeta primers were used for the PCR. Measured with immunoSEQ multiplex PCR; TCRdb has only the in-frame clones, and not every one. The sample includes roughly 110,000 clones, 60% to 80% of them seen just once. This sample was taken from a study of cytomegalovirus exposure and HLA in healthy donors. General study results and limits: Most sequenced TCRs were rare (though some public TCRs occurred in many donors). Overall, approximately 150 TCR beta chains were annotated as cytomegalovirus-associated.

V trimming: 7 bases; J trimming: 3 bases; junction bases outside the gene matches: 2. This CDR3 has 14 residues. CDR1 and CDR2 (germline): MRHNA, SNTAGT. The chain joins TRBV6-4 to TRBJ2-2; TRBD1 aligns across 10 bases. Sequencing input: PBMCs. This TCR came from a female donor in good health and CMV-seronegative. CDR3 in amino acids: CASKGTGDTGELFF. In DNA, the CDR3 is TGTGCCAGCAAGGGGACAGGGGACACCGGGGAGCTGTTTTTT.